This T cell receptor beta chain derives from a study of cytomegalovirus exposure and HLA in healthy donors. Regarding the study as a whole: Researchers reported in a later analysis that a missense DCLRE1C variant was tied to TCR beta V- and J-gene trimming.

V shed 3 bases, J shed 5 bases, and the junction held 2 bases outside the gene matches. CDR1 ENHRY and CDR2 SYGVKD come from the germline V gene. The CDR3 is 14 amino acids. Points on this clone: Its antigen is not known.

The PCR was carried out with 60 Vbeta primers and 13 Jbeta primers. The data were produced by immunoSEQ multiplex PCR, yet TCRdb's version contains in-frame clones alone and is incomplete. Of some 200,000 clones listed, roughly four fifths were seen once; the top ten hold about 1.6%. This receptor was taken from a man aged 50-60 years in good health and CMV-seronegative. The sequencing sample was made of PBMCs. The chain links TRBV10-3 to TRBJ2-3, with 10 bases identical to TRBD2. CDR3 sequence reads: CAISDRTSGDTQYF. CDR3 bases: TGTGCCATCAGTGACCGGACTAGCGGAGATACGCAGTATTTT.